The 13 T cell receptor beta chains presented below share a single source sample, sequenced in a study of T cell clonality in common variable immunodeficiency. Assay: immunoSEQ multiplex PCR; the TCRdb copy retains only in-frame clones and omits some. Recorded here are tens of thousands of clones, none singletons. These receptors have no known antigen. General study findings and limits: Fewer deletions and N-nucleotide insertions were reportedly seen in common variable immunodeficiency TCR beta sequences.

Sequencing was performed on peripheral blood mononuclear cells. The source is a human donor with common variable immunodeficiency.

This clone was detected many times. The sequence runs out 3 residues before the end of the CDR3; the remainder is reconstructed from the germline J gene. This chain connects TRBV19 to TRBJ1-2; perhaps TRBD1 as D (5 bases). The V gene's germline CDR1 is LNHDA and CDR2 SQIVND (reference sequence). The CDR3 sequence is 13 residues long. Trimming removed 5 bases at V and 2 bases at J, with 9 bases between. The CDR3 loop reads CASSWGKNYGYTF. The DNA read from the CDR3 is TGTGCCAGTAGTTGGGGCAAGAACTATGGC. Supplemented by reference TRBV19 and TRBJ1-2, the full variable domain reads DGGITQSPKYLFRKEGQNVTLSCEQNLNHDAMYWYRQDPGQGLRLIYYSQIVNDFQKGDIAEGYSVSREKKESFPLTVTSAQKNPTAFYLCASSWGKNYGYTFGSGTRLTVV.

This clone was detected only a few times. The read ends 3 residues early relative to the CDR3; the germline J gene fills the gap. J is TRBJ1-3 and V is TRBV6-2 or TRBV6-3; no clear D. The germline V gene has CDR1 MNHEY and CDR2 SVGEGT. The CDR3 length is 14 residues. Trimming left V 6 bases short and J 0 bases short, with 9 bases between. CDR3 loop: CASRASSSGNTIYF. The CDR3 DNA, read in part, is TGTGCCAGCAGGGCCTCCAGCTCTGGAAACACC.

This clone was recorded many times. CDR3 region: CATSRDRVNEQFF. The covered CDR3 bases are TGTGCCACCAGTAGAGACAGGGTCAATGAG. This chain links TRBV24-1 with TRBJ2-1; 7 bases are a match to TRBD1. The CDR3 end is not reached by the read, which stops 3 residues before it; the germline J gene fills it in. The J segment lost 6 bases and the V segment lost 6 bases, leaving 4 bases of the junction unmatched. The CDR3 runs to 13 residues. Per germline, CDR1 KGHDR and CDR2 SFDVKD.

There are many counts of this clone. The CDR3 extends 3 residues past the end of the read, so its final part is completed from the germline J gene. This rearrangement joins TRBV20-1 to TRBJ1-1; D perhaps matches TRBD1 (5 bases). Germline V gene sequence: CDR1 DFQATT, CDR2 SNEGSKA (reference sequence). This CDR3 is 15 amino acids long. Trimming took off 0 bases at V and 3 bases at J, with 14 bases between the two ends. CDR3 residues: CSARDLGGADTEAFF. The CDR3 bases that were read are TGCAGTGCTAGAGATCTAGGAGGGGCTGACACTGAA.

This clone was picked up a small number of times. The CDR3 sequence is CASRLQGTQETQYF. The CDR3 bases that were read are TGTGCCAGTAGATTGCAGGGAACACAAGAGACC. This chain joins TRBV19 and TRBJ2-5; a weak D match, TRBD1 (5 bases). The read falls 3 residues short of the CDR3 end, and the missing part is taken from the germline J gene. The length of the CDR3 is 14 residues. V lost 6 bases and J 2 bases, leaving 13 bases between the germline ends. CDR1 and CDR2 from the germline V gene are LNHDA and SQIVND (reference sequence). Combining the CDR3 with reference TRBV19 and TRBJ2-5 gives the whole variable domain DGGITQSPKYLFRKEGQNVTLSCEQNLNHDAMYWYRQDPGQGLRLIYYSQIVNDFQKGDIAEGYSVSREKKESFPLTVTSAQKNPTAFYLCASRLQGTQETQYFGPGTRLLVL.

There are many counts of this clone. The CDR3 end is not reached by the read, which stops 3 residues before it; the germline J gene fills it in. This chain links TRBV2 with TRBJ1-2; 9 bases are a match to TRBD1. The trim removed 10 bases at V and 1 base at J, leaving 7 bases unmatched. The CDR3 is 14 amino acids. Per germline, CDR1 SNHLY and CDR2 FYNNEI. CDR3 amino acids: CATKGDRVNYGYTF. The CDR3 bases that were read are TGTGCCACAAAGGGGGACAGGGTTAACTATGGC.

In its sample, this clone was seen a few times. The CDR3 loop reads CAWSVWRSQETQYF. CDR3 DNA, as far as it was read: TGTGCCTGGAGTGTATGGCGGTCCCAAGAGACC. The chain has TRBV30 and TRBJ2-5; D is undetermined. From the germline J gene comes the end of the CDR3, since the read stops 3 residues before it. Trimming stripped 0 bases from V and 1 base from J, with 9 bases between. The CDR3 runs to 14 residues. Germline CDR1 is GTSNPN and CDR2 is SVGIG (reference sequence).

Remarks on this clone: The read halts 3 residues ahead of the CDR3 end, with the missing end drawn from the germline J gene. This chain uses TRBV7-2 with TRBJ2-1; D might be TRBD2 (5 bases). The germline V gene has CDR1 SGHTA and CDR2 FQGNSA. Trimming took off 5 bases at V and 7 bases at J, with 15 bases between the two ends. The CDR3 is 14 residues long. The CDR3 here is CASSPNGLANEQFF. The CDR3 DNA, read in part, is TGTGCCAGCAGCCCCAACGGACTCGCTAATGAG.

Worth noting for this clone: The CDR3 end falls 3 residues outside the read, so it is completed with the germline J gene. The chain recombines TRBV7-8 with TRBJ2-3; D is possibly TRBD2 (6 bases). The CDR3 is 16 amino acids. Trimming removed 4 bases from V and 6 bases from J, with 20 bases in between. CDR1 is SGHVS and CDR2 is FQNEAQ in the germline V gene. The CDR3 is CASSSPEGLGFDTQYF. Partial CDR3 DNA: TGTGCCAGCAGCTCCCCGGAGGGCCTCGGTTTTGATACG.

This clone was seen many times. Read data end 3 residues before the CDR3 end; the end is taken from the germline J gene. The rearrangement uses TRBV28 and TRBJ2-2; D gene uncertain. V dropped 5 bases and J dropped 4 bases, with 17 bases sitting between them. The CDR3 spans 16 residues. The germline CDR1 and CDR2 sequences are MDHEN and SYDVKM. The sequenced part of the CDR3 DNA is TGTGCCAGCAGTCCCCATGGGCGCCGTGGCACCGGGGAG. Translating gives CASSPHGRRGTGE. The whole CDR3 protein is CASSPHGRRGTGELFF.

In this sample, this clone turned up a few times. The read halts 3 residues ahead of the CDR3 end, with the missing end drawn from the germline J gene. The chain is built from TRBV30 and TRBJ2-7; D is unclear. Germline lookup yields CDR1 GTSNPN and CDR2 SVGIG (reference sequence). This CDR3 spans 12 amino acids. The V and J ends lost 4 bases and 0 bases respectively, with 7 bases between them. The CDR3 sequence is CAWTAGSYEQYF. Partial CDR3 DNA: TGTGCCTGGACGGCAGGCTCCTACGAG.

This clone was seen at least ten times. The read falls 3 residues short of the CDR3 end, and the missing part is taken from the germline J gene. This rearrangement joins TRBV7-9 to TRBJ2-6, with D perhaps TRBD2 (6 bases). CDR3 length equals 13 residues. Trimming cost V 11 bases and J 4 bases, with 12 bases left between them. Per germline, CDR1 SEHNR and CDR2 FQNEAQ (reference sequence). The CDR3 loop is CAPGSGGANVLTF. CDR3 bases read: TGTGCCCCTGGGAGCGGGGGGGCCAACGTC.

This clone was counted only a few times. Read sequence stops 3 residues before the CDR3 end, and the germline J gene provides the missing end. The rearrangement joins TRBV18 to TRBJ2-3, with a tentative D call TRBD1 (5 bases). The length of the CDR3 is 17 residues. V was shortened by 2 bases and J by 2 bases, with 17 bases between the two germline ends. Looked up from germline, CDR1 is KGHSH and CDR2 is LQKENI. The CDR3 DNA, read in part, is TGTGCCAGCTCACCAGCCGGGCCATTGGGGCCCACAGATACG. It is translated as CASSPAGPLGPTDT. The whole CDR3 sequence reads CASSPAGPLGPTDTQYF.